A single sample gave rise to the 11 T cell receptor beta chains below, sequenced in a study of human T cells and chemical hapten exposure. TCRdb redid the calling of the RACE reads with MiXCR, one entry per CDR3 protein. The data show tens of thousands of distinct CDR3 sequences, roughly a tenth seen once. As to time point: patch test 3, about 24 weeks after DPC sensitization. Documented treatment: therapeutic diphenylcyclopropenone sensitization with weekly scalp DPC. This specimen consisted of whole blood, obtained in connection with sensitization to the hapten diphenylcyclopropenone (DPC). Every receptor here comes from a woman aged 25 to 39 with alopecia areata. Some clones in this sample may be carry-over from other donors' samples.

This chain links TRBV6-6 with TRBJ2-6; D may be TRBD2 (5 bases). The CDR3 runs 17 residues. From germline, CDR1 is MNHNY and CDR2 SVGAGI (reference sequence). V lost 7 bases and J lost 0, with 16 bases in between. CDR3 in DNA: TGTGCCAGCAATATGAGAACTGGAGGCTCTGGGGCCAACGTCCTGACTTTC. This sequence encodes CASNMRTGGSGANVLTF.

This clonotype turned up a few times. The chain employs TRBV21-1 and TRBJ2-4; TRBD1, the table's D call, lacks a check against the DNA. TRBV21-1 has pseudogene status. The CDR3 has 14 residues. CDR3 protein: CASPQGGPKNIQYF. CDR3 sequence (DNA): TGTGCCAGCCCGCAAGGGGGGCCCAAAAACATTCAGTACTTC.

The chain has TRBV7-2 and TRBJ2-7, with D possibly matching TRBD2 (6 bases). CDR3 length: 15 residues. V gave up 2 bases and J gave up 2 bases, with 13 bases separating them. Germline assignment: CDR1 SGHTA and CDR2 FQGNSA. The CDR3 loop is CASSLYQGGAYEQYF. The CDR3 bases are TGTGCCAGCAGCTTATATCAGGGAGGTGCCTACGAGCAGTACTTC.

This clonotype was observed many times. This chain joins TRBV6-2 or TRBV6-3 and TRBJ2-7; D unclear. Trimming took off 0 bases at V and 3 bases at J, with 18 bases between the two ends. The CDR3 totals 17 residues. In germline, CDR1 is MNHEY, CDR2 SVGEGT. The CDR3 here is CASSYSLGYQLIYEQYF. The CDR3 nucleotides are TGTGCCAGCAGTTACTCTTTGGGATATCAACTAATCTACGAGCAGTACTTC.

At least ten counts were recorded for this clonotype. CDR3: CASSLEGHNTDTQYF. CDR3 nucleotides: TGTGCCAGCAGTTTAGAAGGACACAACACAGATACGCAGTATTTT. V and J are TRBV27 and TRBJ2-3, with D possibly TRBD1 on 5 matching bases. Trimming took off 2 bases at V and 2 bases at J, with 11 bases between the two ends. This CDR3 is 15 amino acids long. Germline CDR1 reads MNHEY; CDR2 reads SMNVEV (reference sequence).

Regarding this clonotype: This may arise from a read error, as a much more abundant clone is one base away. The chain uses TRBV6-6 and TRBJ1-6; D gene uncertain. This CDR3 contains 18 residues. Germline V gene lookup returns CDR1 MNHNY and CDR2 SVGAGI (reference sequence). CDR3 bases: TGTGCCAACAGTTACTTATCCGCAAATCGTCTCGATAATTCACCCCTCCACTTT. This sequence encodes CANSYLSANRLDNSPLHF.

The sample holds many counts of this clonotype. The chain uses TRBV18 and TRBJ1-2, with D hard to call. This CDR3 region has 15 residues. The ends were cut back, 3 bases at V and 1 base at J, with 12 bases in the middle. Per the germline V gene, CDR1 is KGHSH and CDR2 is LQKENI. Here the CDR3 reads CASSPQDGVNYGYTF. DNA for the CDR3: TGTGCCAGCTCACCGCAGGACGGTGTTAACTATGGCTACACCTTC.

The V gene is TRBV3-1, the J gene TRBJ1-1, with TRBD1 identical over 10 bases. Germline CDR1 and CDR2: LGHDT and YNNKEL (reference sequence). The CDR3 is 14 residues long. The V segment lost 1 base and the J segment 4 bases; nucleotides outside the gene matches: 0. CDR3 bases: TGTGCCAGCAGCCAAGGGGACAGGGGCACTGAAGCTTTCTTT. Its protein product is CASSQGDRGTEAFF. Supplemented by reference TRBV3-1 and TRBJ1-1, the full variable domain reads DTAVSQTPKYLVTQMGNDKSIKCEQNLGHDTMYWYKQDSKKFLKIMFSYNNKELIINETVPNRFSPKSPDKAHLNLHINSLELGDSAVYFCASSQGDRGTEAFFGQGTRLTVV.

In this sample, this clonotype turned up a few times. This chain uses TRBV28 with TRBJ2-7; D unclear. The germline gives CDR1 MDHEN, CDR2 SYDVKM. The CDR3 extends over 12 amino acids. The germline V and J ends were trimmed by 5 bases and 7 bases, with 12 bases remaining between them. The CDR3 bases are TGTGCCAGCAGTCCTATCTGGATTGAGCAGTACTTC. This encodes CASSPIWIEQYF.

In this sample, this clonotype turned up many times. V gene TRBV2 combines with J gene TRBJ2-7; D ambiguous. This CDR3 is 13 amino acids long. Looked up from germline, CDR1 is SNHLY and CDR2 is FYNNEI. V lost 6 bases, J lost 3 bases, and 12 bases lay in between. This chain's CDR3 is CASSPQTDYEQYV. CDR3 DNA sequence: TGTGCCAGCAGCCCCCAGACGGACTACGAGCAGTACGTC.

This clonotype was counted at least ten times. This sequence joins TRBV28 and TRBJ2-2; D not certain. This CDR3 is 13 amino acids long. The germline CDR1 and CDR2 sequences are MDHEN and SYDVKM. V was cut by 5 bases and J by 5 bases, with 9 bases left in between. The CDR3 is CASSIGATGELFF. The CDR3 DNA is TGTGCCAGCAGTATCGGAGCGACCGGGGAGCTGTTTTTT.